This T cell receptor beta chain was identified during a study of cytomegalovirus exposure and HLA in healthy donors. PCR was performed using 60 Vbeta and 13 Jbeta primers. The table came from immunoSEQ multiplex PCR; TCRdb's copy has only in-frame clones and leaves some out. The sample lists more than 150,000 clones, 70% to 90% occurring once. The receptor's source is a woman aged 18-29 years in good health and CMV-seropositive. The source material was PBMCs.

The CDR3 sequence: CSARTSGGVDTQYF. Here the CDR3 DNA reads TGCAGCGCCCGAACTAGCGGGGGGGTAGATACGCAGTATTTT. The V and J genes are TRBV29-1 and TRBJ2-3; TRBD2 matches at 13 bases. In germline, CDR1 is SQVTM, CDR2 ANQGSEA. V was pared by 7 bases and J by 5 bases, with 6 bases of the junction left unmatched. The CDR3 is 14 amino acids.